These 29 T cell receptor beta chains were sequenced from one sample in a study of identical twins. TCRdb re-called the 5' RACE reads with MiXCR, one entry per CDR3 protein. The table includes roughly 480,000 distinct CDR3 sequences, more than 20% detected once. The sample also formed part of further work on T cells expressing NK-cell markers.

Material: CD4+ T cells sorted from blood. The receptors were gathered from a woman younger than 35 in good health.

The V call is TRBV11-2, the J call TRBJ1-2; the match to TRBD1 covers 9 bases. V trimming: 5 bases; J trimming: 5 bases; junction bases outside the gene matches: 3. Germline values: CDR1 SGHAT, CDR2 FQNNGV. This CDR3 is 13 amino acids long. The CDR3, as DNA: TGTGCCAGCAGCCGTGGGACAGGGTATGGCTACACCTTC. Its protein product is CASSRGTGYGYTF.

The CDR3 loop is CSATGTTVREQYF. CDR3 bases: TGCAGTGCTACCGGGACAACTGTACGCGAGCAGTACTTC. The genes are TRBV20-1 and TRBJ2-7, with a possible D match to TRBD1 (6 bases). The V gene lost 4 bases and the J gene lost 6 bases, with 16 bases spanning the gap. The CDR3 extends over 13 amino acids. Germline V gene data show CDR1 as DFQATT and CDR2 as SNEGSKA (reference sequence).

In its sample, this clonotype was seen many times. At one of its ends the junction is not consistent with the germline gene, which may arise from a read error. V gene TRBV5-1 combines with J gene TRBJ2-7, with TRBD2 matching 10 bases. CDR1 and CDR2 (germline): SGHRS, YFSETQ. The CDR3 spans 14 residues. The CDR3 sequence is CASSPSGSSYEQYF. Written as DNA, the CDR3 is TGTGCCAGCAGCCCTAGCGGGAGCTCCTACGAGCAGTACTTC.

In DNA, the CDR3 is TGTGCCAGCAAGACAGGGGAGGGCGGGGAGCTGTTTTTT. Protein product: CASKTGEGGELFF. The V gene is TRBV7-9, the J gene TRBJ2-2; possible D gene TRBD1, 8 bases. The CDR3 covers 13 residues. V gave up 7 bases and J gave up 7 bases, with 13 bases separating them. Germline assignment: CDR1 SEHNR and CDR2 FQNEAQ (reference sequence).

This chain uses TRBV2 with TRBJ2-7, with D possibly matching TRBD2 (5 bases). Germline V gene data show CDR1 as SNHLY and CDR2 as FYNNEI. The CDR3 contains 14 residues. Trimming shortened V by 1 base and J by 0 bases, and 7 bases separated the two germline ends. The CDR3 loop reads CASSEERHSYEQYF. The CDR3 nucleotides are TGTGCCAGCAGTGAAGAGCGGCACTCCTACGAGCAGTACTTC.

The V and J genes are TRBV29-1 and TRBJ2-1; D tentatively fits TRBD1 or TRBD2 (6 bases each). This CDR3 region has 12 residues. V lost 4 bases to trimming and J lost 9 bases, with 13 bases between them. From germline, CDR1 is SQVTM and CDR2 ANQGSEA. CDR3 loop: CSVVPGAGEQFF. CDR3 nucleotides: TGCAGCGTTGTACCGGGGGCCGGTGAGCAGTTCTTC.

This chain links TRBV10-2 with TRBJ1-1; D not resolved. Germline values: CDR1 WSHSY, CDR2 SAAADI. Trimming took off 2 bases at V and 8 bases at J, with 12 bases between the two ends. The CDR3 has 13 residues. In nucleotides, the CDR3 is TGCGCCAGCAGTGAGCCGCTGCTCTCGGAAGCTTTCTTT. Translated, it gives CASSEPLLSEAFF.

The chain joins TRBV20-1 to TRBJ1-2; 10 positions match TRBD1. This CDR3 comprises 12 residues. V dropped 5 bases and J dropped 6; count of bases not matched to a gene: 3. Germline V gene sequence: CDR1 DFQATT, CDR2 SNEGSKA (reference sequence). The CDR3: CSALGTGDGYTF. The CDR3 DNA is TGCAGTGCTCTCGGGACAGGGGATGGCTACACCTTC.

The V gene is TRBV28, the J gene TRBJ1-5; the match to TRBD1 covers 8 bases. V trimming: 1 base; J trimming: 6 bases; junction bases outside the gene matches: 8. CDR1 MDHEN and CDR2 SYDVKM come from the germline V gene. This CDR3 comprises 16 residues. DNA for the CDR3: TGTGCCAGCAGTTTATCGGGCAGGGGGCAGGGTCAGCCCCAGCATTTT. Protein product: CASSLSGRGQGQPQHF.

This chain links TRBV25-1 with TRBJ2-1; D is possibly TRBD2 (6 bases). CDR3 length: 16 residues. Per the germline V gene, CDR1 is MGHDK and CDR2 is SYGVNS. V lost 7 bases and J 4 bases, leaving 20 bases between the germline ends. Written as DNA, the CDR3 is TGTGCCAGCATCCGTGACATGGCGGGACGGTACAATGAGCAGTTCTTC. This translates into CASIRDMAGRYNEQFF.

The V call is TRBV7-3, the J call TRBJ2-1; D possibly corresponds to TRBD2 (6 bases). The V gene's germline CDR1 is SGHTA and CDR2 FQGTGA. Trimming took 1 base from V and 0 from J, leaving 13 bases between them. The CDR3 totals 17 residues. The CDR3, as DNA: TGTGCCAGCAGCTTAAGGTCTAGCGTGAGCTCCTACAATGAGCAGTTCTTC. Amino acid sequence: CASSLRSSVSSYNEQFF.

V and J are TRBV7-2 and TRBJ1-2, with D maybe TRBD1 (5 bases). This CDR3 has 14 amino acids. Per germline, CDR1 SGHTA and CDR2 FQGNSA. V gave up 5 bases and J gave up 7 bases, with 17 bases separating them. CDR3 sequence (DNA): TGTGCCAGCAGCCCTAGCCTGAGAGGGACTGGCTACACCTTC. Its translation: CASSPSLRGTGYTF.

The chain recombines TRBV12-3 or TRBV12-4 with TRBJ2-3, with 8 bases identical to TRBD2. The CDR3 runs to 17 residues. V gave up 9 bases and J gave up 1 base; unmatched junction bases: 15. The CDR3 region is CASSANHRAGGTDTQYF. CDR3 coding DNA: TGTGCCAGTTCGGCTAACCATCGAGCGGGAGGCACAGATACGCAGTATTTT.

This clonotype was picked up many times. This chain connects TRBV7-2 to TRBJ2-5, with D possibly matching TRBD2 (6 bases). The germline V gene has CDR1 SGHTA and CDR2 FQGNSA. Trimming removed 3 bases at V and 2 bases at J, with 10 bases between. This CDR3 has 14 residues. CDR3 in amino acids: CASSLGLRQETQYF. The CDR3 nucleotides are TGTGCCAGCAGCTTGGGACTTAGACAAGAGACCCAGTACTTC.

This clonotype was found once. The V call is TRBV10-1, the J call TRBJ2-5; 11 bases map to TRBD2. V lost 4 bases to trimming and J lost 5 bases; unmatched junction nucleotides: 3. CDR1 is WNHNN and CDR2 is SYGVQD in the germline V gene (reference sequence). CDR3 size: 14 residues. Here the CDR3 reads CASSAGTSGETQYF. The CDR3 nucleotides read TGCGCCAGCAGTGCGGGGACTAGCGGCGAGACCCAGTACTTC.

This clonotype has a handful of counts. The V call is TRBV5-1, the J call TRBJ2-7, with 9 nucleotides matching TRBD1. This CDR3 has 14 amino acids. Losses at the gene ends were 4 bases for V and 11 bases for J; bases not matched to a gene: 13. Per the germline V gene, CDR1 is SGHRS and CDR2 is YFSETQ. Here the CDR3 reads CASSGGTGPTPKYF. CDR3 DNA: TGCGCCAGCAGCGGGGGGACAGGGCCAACGCCAAAGTACTTC.

This clonotype showed up just once. V usage is TRBV25-1 and J usage is TRBJ1-1; D not certain. Trimming stripped 5 bases from V and 2 bases from J, with 12 bases between. The germline V gene encodes CDR1 MGHDK and CDR2 SYGVNS. The CDR3 consists of 14 residues. CDR3 bases: TGTGCCAGCAGTTCCGACACCATAAACACTGAAGCTTTCTTT. Translating gives CASSSDTINTEAFF.

The genes are TRBV20-1 and TRBJ1-4, with D possibly matching TRBD1 (5 bases). V lost 0 bases and J 5 bases, leaving 10 bases between the germline ends. Looked up from germline, CDR1 is DFQATT and CDR2 is SNEGSKA (reference sequence). The CDR3 has 14 amino acids. CDR3 DNA: TGCAGTGCTAGAGATGCGAGGGGAAATGAAAAACTGTTTTTT. Translated: CSARDARGNEKLFF.

This clonotype was picked up a small number of times. This chain links TRBV6-2 or TRBV6-3 with TRBJ1-1; D is ambiguous. Per the germline V gene, CDR1 is MNHEY and CDR2 is SVGEGT. V lost 11 bases and J lost 1, with 14 bases in between. The CDR3 runs 13 residues. The CDR3 DNA reads TGTGCCGTCCGGCCGCGAAGGAACACTGAAGCTTTCTTT. It translates to CAVRPRRNTEAFF.

The gene calls are TRBV9 and TRBJ2-7; no clear D gene. Looked up from germline, CDR1 is SGDLS and CDR2 is YYNGEE. V gave up 4 bases and J gave up 0 bases, with 17 bases separating them. This CDR3 contains 16 residues. CDR3 protein: CASSPREAESSYEQYF. In DNA form, the CDR3 reads TGTGCCAGCAGCCCCCGAGAAGCCGAGAGCTCCTACGAGCAGTACTTC.

J is TRBJ2-3 and V is TRBV18; D is perhaps TRBD1 (7 bases). V lost 3 bases, J lost 2 bases, and 21 bases lay in between. The CDR3 sequence is 18 residues long. CDR1 is KGHSH and CDR2 is LQKENI in the germline V gene. Written as DNA, the CDR3 is TGTGCCAGCTCACCCCTGCGTGGGCGGGACAGACCCACAGATACGCAGTATTTT. It codes for CASSPLRGRDRPTDTQYF.

This clonotype has just a few counts. V gene TRBV29-1 combines with J gene TRBJ1-2; D perhaps matches TRBD1 (5 bases). This CDR3 region has 12 residues. The germline CDR1 and CDR2 sequences are SQVTM and ANQGSEA. Deletions cut 7 bases from V and 3 bases from J, with 12 bases between. The CDR3 DNA reads as TGCAGCGGTTTCGGGGACCACTATGGCTACACCTTC. This encodes CSGFGDHYGYTF.

The gene calls are TRBV9 and TRBJ2-3; TRBD2 matches at 10 bases. This CDR3 is built from 12 residues. Germline assignment: CDR1 SGDLS and CDR2 YYNGEE. V was clipped by 3 bases and J by 10 bases; unmatched bases: 2. The CDR3 sequence is CASSEGLAPQYF. CDR3 coding DNA: TGTGCCAGCAGCGAGGGACTAGCGCCGCAGTATTTT. Supplemented by reference TRBV9 and TRBJ2-3, the full variable domain reads DSGVTQTPKHLITATGQRVTLRCSPRSGDLSVYWYQQSLDQGLQFLIQYYNGEERAKGNILERFSAQQFPDLHSELNLSSLELGDSALYFCASSEGLAPQYFGPGTRLTVL.

This chain connects TRBV4-3 to TRBJ2-2, with no clear D. The CDR3 runs 14 residues. The V end was cut by 1 base, the J end by 3 bases, with 6 bases between. Per germline, CDR1 LGHNA and CDR2 YSLEER. The CDR3 coding sequence is TGCGCCAGCAGCCAAGTTCCGGACACCGGGGAGCTGTTTTTT. Protein: CASSQVPDTGELFF.

This clonotype was seen many times. The V and J genes are TRBV5-1 and TRBJ2-1; D assignment may be TRBD1 or TRBD2 (5 bases each). Trimming shortened V by 1 base and J by 2 bases, and 10 bases separated the two germline ends. CDR1 is SGHRS and CDR2 is YFSETQ in the germline V gene. The CDR3 spans 15 residues. CDR3 protein: CASSLRWDPYNEQFF. CDR3 coding DNA: TGCGCCAGCAGCTTGAGATGGGACCCCTACAATGAGCAGTTCTTC.

This clonotype has more than one count but fewer than ten. The chain has TRBV12-3 or TRBV12-4 and TRBJ2-5; D gene ambiguous. This CDR3 contains 13 residues. V was shortened by 4 bases and J by 3 bases, with 9 bases between the two germline ends. CDR3 sequence (DNA): TGTGCCAGCAGTTCTAGGTGGGAAGAGACCCAGTACTTC. This sequence encodes CASSSRWEETQYF.

This chain connects TRBV15 to TRBJ2-7; unclear D gene. CDR3 length: 13 residues. V shed 5 bases and J shed 2 bases, with 10 bases lying between them. Germline V CDR1 and CDR2: LNHNV, YYDKDF (reference sequence). In DNA, the CDR3 is TGTGCCACCAGCCAAGATTTACCCTACGAGCAGTACTTC. Residues: CATSQDLPYEQYF.

The DNA of the CDR3 is TGTGCCATCGGACAGGGAAGTGAAAAACTGTTTTTT. It is translated as CAIGQGSEKLFF. The chain uses TRBV10-3 and TRBJ1-4; TRBD1 matches 8 bases. Germline trimming cut 8 bases from V and 7 bases from J; bases unmatched to any gene: 3. The CDR3 runs 12 residues. Looked up from germline, CDR1 is ENHRY and CDR2 is SYGVKD.

CDR3 in amino acids: CASSVGWRNAEAFF. The CDR3, as DNA: TGTGCCAGCAGCGTAGGGTGGCGAAACGCTGAAGCTTTCTTT. V and J are TRBV9 and TRBJ1-1, with unresolved D. V lost 0 bases and J lost 6, with 12 bases in between. This CDR3 is built from 14 residues. The germline V gene encodes CDR1 SGDLS and CDR2 YYNGEE.